The next 3 T cell receptor beta chains were all read from a single sample in a study of beta chain features in type 1 diabetes. Expressed TCRB transcripts were sequenced, since all the RNA that had been isolated was reverse transcribed. Some clones are missing from TCRdb's copy, which holds only in-frame ones; the method was immunoSEQ multiplex PCR. The sample has about 370,000 clones, about 14% seen once. Sequences were obtained from naive CD4+ T cells from blood. These receptors all come from a woman between 18 and 30 years old in good health.

Turning to this clone: Its ends do not fully match the called genes, so a read error is possible. The rearrangement links TRBV30 to TRBJ2-7; a possible D gene is TRBD2 (6 bases). The length of the CDR3 is 13 residues. The germline gives CDR1 GTSNPN, CDR2 SVGIG (reference sequence). The CDR3 here is CAWRSAGSYAQYF. CDR3 nucleotide sequence: TGTGCCTGGAGATCTGCGGGATCCTACGCGCAGTACTTC.

This chain links TRBV2 with TRBJ1-2; 8 bases align to TRBD1. The CDR3 covers 12 residues. The germline gives CDR1 SNHLY, CDR2 FYNNEI. The ends lost 8 bases at V and 4 bases at J; junction bases unmatched: 3. CDR3 loop: CASGDRIYGYTF. The CDR3 DNA reads as TGTGCCAGCGGGGACAGGATCTATGGCTACACCTTC.

The chain couples TRBV9 to TRBJ2-7; perhaps TRBD2 as D (5 bases). The CDR3 length is 15 residues. Trimming left V 0 bases short and J 1 base short, with 11 bases between. Germline V gene sequence: CDR1 SGDLS, CDR2 YYNGEE. The CDR3 region is CASSVGGIHSYEQYF. The CDR3 bases are TGTGCCAGCAGCGTAGGAGGGATCCATTCCTACGAGCAGTACTTC.